Detailed here is one TCR beta chain. Its antigen is not identified. Germline values: CDR1 SGHRS, CDR2 YFSETQ. The CDR3 loop spans 10 amino acids. With 5 bases removed from V and 5 bases from J, the gap between germline ends came to 3 bases. Each CDR3 protein gets one entry after TCRdb re-called the 5' RACE reads with MiXCR. This table holds about 180,000 distinct CDR3 sequences, about 18% found once. The data were taken from a study of T-cell memory formation after mild COVID-19. Study-level background: Among the donors, TCR clusters were largely specific to each donor.

Study results and caveats: A second wave expanding day 15 to 37 was CD4+-biased; contracting clones were balanced. Memory cells collected pre-infection included some clones that later responded, suggesting cross-reactive memory joined. For second-wave clones that peaked at day 37, SARS-CoV-2 specificity went unverified.

The chain combines TRBV5-1 with TRBJ2-3, with no clear D. The sequence derives from a man between 18 and 29 years old who had mild COVID-19 (a few samples of this study predate the infection). Cell type and time point are not known. Source material: PBMCs or a T cell subset sorted from them (not recorded which). The CDR3 reads CASRGDTQYF. The DNA for the CDR3 is TGCGCCAGCAGAGGAGATACGCAGTATTTT.